Sequencing of this TCR beta chain was carried out in a study of tumor-infiltrating lymphocytes in localized non-small cell lung cancer. Study information: Tumor tissue and non-adjacent uninvolved lung came from each patient.

Method: immunoSEQ multiplex PCR; TCRdb's copy keeps in-frame clones and lacks some. The sample records 20,000 to 25,000 clones, about three fifths being singletons. V lost 5 bases, J lost 5 bases, and 15 bases lay in between. Germline V CDR1 and CDR2: SGHTA, FQGNSA. The CDR3 loop spans 14 amino acids. This clone was seen a few times. What it binds is not known. The study's findings and limits: IM1 and IM2 tumors showed no difference in T-cell fraction.

Sequencing was carried out using lung tumor tissue. The TCR originated in a human donor with non-small cell lung cancer. The chain joins TRBV7-2 to TRBJ2-5; tentatively, D is TRBD2 (6 bases). CDR3 loop: CASSVGGVWETQYF. CDR3 DNA: TGTGCCAGCAGCGTAGGAGGGGTTTGGGAGACCCAGTACTTC. Full variable domain (remainder filled in from reference TRBV7-2 and TRBJ2-5): GAGVSQSPSNKVTEKGKDVELRCDPISGHTALYWYRQSLGQGLEFLIYFQGNSAPDKSGLPSDRFSAERTGGSVSTLTIQRTQQEDSAVYLCASSVGGVWETQYFGPGTRLLVL.